This TCR beta chain originates from a study of shared clonotypes between healthy human individuals (dated by TCRdb to 2018 to 2020). Some background on the complete study: Three men and a couple of women, aged 18 to 49 years, made up the cohort. To increase sequencing depth and limit assay-specific biases, different laboratories used diverse techniques to prepare libraries and sequence TCR repertoires. Blood TCR repertoires of 5 or 6 healthy adults were deeply sequenced to estimate repertoire size and the extent of clonotype sharing between individuals. For each donor, CD4 naive and CD4 memory were each run on three plates, CD8 naive on two plates, and CD8 memory on one plate. Between about 0.9 and 9 billion PBMCs per donor were obtained by leukapheresis. Broader findings and caveats from the paper: Sampling was restricted to blood, and TCR repertoires in tissue are likely to differ from TCR repertoires in blood. Larger estimated clonotype richness was generally found for naive subsets than for memory subsets. When several donors were compared, the shared fraction of clonotypes was about 5% for naive CD4, less than 4% for naive CD8, more than 2% for memory CD4, and approximately 0.4% for memory CD8. Based on pairwise subsampling, the degree of clonotype sharing among donors was expected to be affected by sequencing depth. The small number of donors limited the genetic and exposure-history diversity represented. Higher generation probabilities were observed for clonotypes shared by all four sorted-subset donors than for non-shared clonotypes. Incomplete sequencing was indicated by rarefaction of sorted-subset datasets, despite the large sequencing depth.

TCR CDR3 regions were amplified from genomic DNA by multiplex PCR using the deep immunoSEQ assay. Genomic DNA extracted from each cell subset was distributed evenly over all wells of several immunoSEQ 96-well plates, and each plate served as one replicate. For sorted subsets, each replicate PCR was loaded with around 200 ng genomic DNA, equivalent to some 31,000 T cell genomes. The purified libraries were quantified using a Qubit 3.0 fluorometer, sized with a Bioanalyzer 2100, and then quantified again using the KAPA Library Quantification kit. Each immunoSEQ 96-well plate was sequenced on its own single-read 150-cycle Illumina NextSeq 550 flow cell. The authors processed their data as follows. Because only junctional sequences without quality scores were contained in the immunoSEQ output, filtering matching that applied to full-length reads could not be performed. To assign V/J genes and CDR3, sequences were annotated using PyIR, a Python wrapper for IgBLAST v1.9, with IMGT germline references. Reads were filtered out if the reads had weak V/J assignments (E-value above 1e-6), no CDR3, stop codons, out-of-frame junctions, or ambiguous translated residues. A V3J clonotype was defined by an identical inferred V gene, J gene, and CDR3 amino acid sequence. To compute the percentage overlap between repertoires, the number of shared unique clonotypes was divided by the size of the smaller repertoire. Three approaches were used to assess repertoire richness: RTK rarefaction, the Chao1 estimator, and Recon v2.1 estimates of unobserved clonotypes. For all TCRbeta clonotypes obtained by the gDNA method from several donors, generation probabilities were computed with OLGA. TCRdb holds this immuneACCESS table with in-frame rearrangements only. Some clones are missing; in checked studies, unresolved V genes explain under half, and the rest has no known cause. V and J calls and clone size are those listed in that table; D and trimming were worked out from the DNA. This sample has hundreds of thousands of clones in its table, and about 80% of those were observed once. The ten largest make up under 2% of the sample.

In regard to this clone: Which antigen it targets is not known. No base-level quality is on record; no much larger clone is a single base apart.

Healthy HIV-negative adults with no recently reported acute infections or vaccinations were included as donors. Only Caucasian adults living in Nashville, Tennessee, USA were represented among the donors. CD4+ T cells were enriched by magnetic negative selection, after which naive cells were positively selected on CD45RA and the negative fraction was taken as the memory subset. Blood was collected by leukapheresis, and PBMCs were isolated by Ficoll-Histopaque density gradient centrifugation and then cryopreserved in liquid nitrogen vapor phase. Purity and quantity of every magnetically sorted T cell population were checked by analytical flow cytometry. From each sorted fraction, genomic DNA was isolated and quantified by UV absorbance on a Nanodrop 2000c. The CDR3, cysteine through phenylalanine, is 14 amino acids long. The entry retains the CDR3 DNA only, 42 bases that are in frame from base 1. The CDR1 and CDR2 encoded by the germline V gene are SGDLS and YYNGEE. Relative to germline, V is missing 7 bases and J is missing 0 bases, with 3 bases of the junction outside any gene match.

The material sequenced was memory CD4+ T cells sorted from blood. Read against the paper, the sample's cell subset or site label means: CD45RA-negative fraction. This TCR was recovered from a woman aged 25 to 45 in good health. The V gene is TRBV9 and the J gene is TRBJ1-3, with 8 junctional bases fitting TRBD1. The nucleotide sequence is given as TGTGCCAGCGGGACAGGTCCCTCTGGAAACACCATATATTTT. Translated, it gives CASGTGPSGNTIYF.